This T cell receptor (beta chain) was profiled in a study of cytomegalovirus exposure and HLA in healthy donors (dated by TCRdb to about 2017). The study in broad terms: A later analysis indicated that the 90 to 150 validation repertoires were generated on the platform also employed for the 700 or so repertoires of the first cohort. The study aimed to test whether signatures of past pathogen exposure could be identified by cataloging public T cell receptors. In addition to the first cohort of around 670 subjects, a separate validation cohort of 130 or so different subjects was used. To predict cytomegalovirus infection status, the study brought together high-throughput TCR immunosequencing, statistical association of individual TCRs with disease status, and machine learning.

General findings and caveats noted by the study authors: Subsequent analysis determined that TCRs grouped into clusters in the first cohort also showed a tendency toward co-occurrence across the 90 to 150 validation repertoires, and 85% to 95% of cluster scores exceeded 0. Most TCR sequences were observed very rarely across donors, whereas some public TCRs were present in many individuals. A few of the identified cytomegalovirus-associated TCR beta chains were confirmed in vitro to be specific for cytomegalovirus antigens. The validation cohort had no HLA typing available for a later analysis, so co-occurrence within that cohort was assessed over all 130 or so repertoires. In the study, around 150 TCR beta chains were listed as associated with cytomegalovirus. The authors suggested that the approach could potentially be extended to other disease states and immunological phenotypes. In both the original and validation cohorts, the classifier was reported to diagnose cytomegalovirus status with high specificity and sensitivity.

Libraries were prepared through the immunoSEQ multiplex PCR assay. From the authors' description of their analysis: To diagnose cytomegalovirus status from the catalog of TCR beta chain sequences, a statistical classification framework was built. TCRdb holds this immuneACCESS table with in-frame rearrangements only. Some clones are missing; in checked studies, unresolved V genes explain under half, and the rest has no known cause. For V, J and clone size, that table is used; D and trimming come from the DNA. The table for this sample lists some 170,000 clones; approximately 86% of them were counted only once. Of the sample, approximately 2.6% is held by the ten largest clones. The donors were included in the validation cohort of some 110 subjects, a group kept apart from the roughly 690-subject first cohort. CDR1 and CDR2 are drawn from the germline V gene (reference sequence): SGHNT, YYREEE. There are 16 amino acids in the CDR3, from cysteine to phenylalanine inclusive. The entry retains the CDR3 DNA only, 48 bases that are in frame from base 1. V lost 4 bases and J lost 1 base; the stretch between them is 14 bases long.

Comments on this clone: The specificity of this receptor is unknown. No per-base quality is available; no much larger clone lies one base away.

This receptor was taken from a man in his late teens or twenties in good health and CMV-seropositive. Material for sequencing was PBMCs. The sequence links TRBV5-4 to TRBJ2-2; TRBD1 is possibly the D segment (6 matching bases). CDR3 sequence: CASSLPPTGNTGELFF. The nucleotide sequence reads TGTGCCAGCAGCCTCCCTCCGACAGGGAACACCGGGGAGCTGTTTTTT.